Each of the 17 T cell receptor beta chains below was sequenced from the same sample in a study of shared clonotypes between healthy human individuals. CD45RO negativity and positive selection for CCR7 defined naive CD8 cells, a population that excluded terminally differentiated effector memory CD45RA+ cells. Assay: immunoSEQ multiplex PCR; the TCRdb copy retains only in-frame clones and omits some. Altogether about 2.1 million clones are present, 90% to 95% being singletons, with the ten largest covering around 1.7%. Sequenced: naive CD8+ T cells from PBMCs. These TCRs come from a man aged 18 to 29 in good health. Some clones in this sample may be carry-over from other donors' samples.

This clone was seen a single time. V and J are TRBV27 and TRBJ2-1, with TRBD2 matching 8 bases. Trimming took 2 bases from V and 8 from J; bases not matched to a gene: 5. Germline V gene sequence: CDR1 MNHEY, CDR2 SMNVEV (reference sequence). The CDR3 sequence is 14 residues long. The CDR3 sequence: CASSLSGSVYEQFF. CDR3 in DNA: TGTGCCAGCAGTTTAAGCGGGAGTGTGTATGAGCAGTTCTTC.

As regards this clone: This same CDR3 is encoded by further DNA sequences in the sample. The J gene is TRBJ2-3, the V gene TRBV7-9; 7 bases match TRBD1. Looked up from germline, CDR1 is SEHNR and CDR2 is FQNEAQ (reference sequence). The CDR3 sequence is 15 residues long. Trimming at V came to 4 bases and at J to 0 bases, leaving 4 bases not matched to a gene. CDR3 nucleotides: TGTGCCAGCAGCTCCCGACAGGGAAGCACAGATACGCAGTATTTT. It encodes CASSSRQGSTDTQYF. Based on the CDR3 plus reference TRBV7-9 and TRBJ2-3, the full variable domain is DTGVSQNPRHKITKRGQNVTFRCDPISEHNRLYWYRQTLGQGPEFLTYFQNEAQLEKSRLLSDRFSAERPKGSFSTLEIQRTEQGDSAMYLCASSSRQGSTDTQYFGPGTRLTVL.

The chain combines TRBV28 with TRBJ2-7; unclear D gene. The CDR3 totals 15 residues. V was clipped by 2 bases and J by 2 bases, with 13 bases between them. Germline lookup yields CDR1 MDHEN and CDR2 SYDVKM. Here the CDR3 reads CASSLEYGDPYEQYF. The CDR3 region has the DNA TGTGCCAGCAGTTTAGAGTATGGAGACCCCTACGAGCAGTACTTC. The complete variable domain, with remaining parts taken from reference TRBV28 and TRBJ2-7, reads DVKVTQSSRYLVKRTGEKVFLECVQDMDHENMFWYRQDPGLGLRLIYFSYDVKMKEKGDIPEGYSVSREKKERFSLILESASTNQTSMYLCASSLEYGDPYEQYFGPGTRLTVT.

This rearrangement joins TRBV10-1 to TRBJ1-3; D gene unclear. V was cut by 3 bases and J by 0 bases, with 15 bases left in between. Per the germline V gene, CDR1 is WNHNN and CDR2 is SYGVQD (reference sequence). This CDR3 has 17 residues. Written as DNA, the CDR3 is TGCGCCAGCAGTGAAACATTGTGGGGAAGCTCTGGAAACACCATATATTTT. It codes for CASSETLWGSSGNTIYF.

V usage is TRBV27 and J usage is TRBJ2-5; unclear D gene. The germline gives CDR1 MNHEY, CDR2 SMNVEV (reference sequence). With 3 bases removed from V and 4 bases from J, the gap between germline ends came to 9 bases. The CDR3 totals 13 residues. The CDR3: CASSFGVGETQYF. DNA for the CDR3: TGTGCCAGCAGTTTTGGTGTTGGAGAGACCCAGTACTTC.

The genes are TRBV7-8 and TRBJ1-2, with D possibly being TRBD1 (6 bases). Between the trimmed V and J ends, which lost 0 bases and 6 bases, there was a span of 11 bases. The CDR3 runs 14 residues. Germline CDR1 and CDR2: SGHVS and FQNEAQ. The CDR3 spells CASSLAKAGDGYTF. The CDR3, as DNA: TGTGCCAGCAGCTTAGCGAAGGCAGGGGATGGCTACACCTTC.

The chain carries TRBV2 and TRBJ2-7; 10 nucleotides line up with TRBD2. Per the germline V gene, CDR1 is SNHLY and CDR2 is FYNNEI. This CDR3 contains 16 residues. Trimming at V came to 0 bases and at J to 2 bases, leaving 4 bases not matched to a gene. CDR3 bases: TGTGCCAGCAGTGAAGCGGGACTAGCGCTTACCTACGAGCAGTACTTC. It specifies CASSEAGLALTYEQYF. Full variable domain (rest looked up from reference TRBV2 and TRBJ2-7): EPEVTQTPSHQVTQMGQEVILRCVPISNHLYFYWYRQILGQKVEFLVSFYNNEISEKSEIFDDQFSVERPDGSNFTLKIRSTKLEDSAMYFCASSEAGLALTYEQYFGPGTRLTVT.

The genes are TRBV28 and TRBJ2-7, with 10 bases aligning to TRBD2. V shed 4 bases, J shed 4 bases, and the junction held 13 bases outside the gene matches. This CDR3 is built from 17 residues. Germline V gene lookup returns CDR1 MDHEN and CDR2 SYDVKM. The CDR3 bases are TGTGCCAGCAGTTCCCCTTACAGCGGGAGGGCCGCTTACGAGCAGTACTTC. Its protein product is CASSSPYSGRAAYEQYF.

The rearrangement joins TRBV27 to TRBJ2-1, with 7 positions matching TRBD2. Trimming took 5 bases from V and 5 from J; bases not matched to a gene: 6. CDR3 length: 14 amino acids. Germline CDR1 and CDR2: MNHEY and SMNVEV (reference sequence). Written as DNA, the CDR3 is TGTGCCAGCAGTGTTTCGGGAGGCCACAATGAGCAGTTCTTC. Its protein product is CASSVSGGHNEQFF.

On this clone itself: This CDR3 is also generated by other DNA sequences in the sample. The chain employs TRBV2 and TRBJ2-7; D unclear. This CDR3 contains 12 residues. V was cut by 3 bases and J by 3 bases, with 6 bases left in between. CDR1 is SNHLY and CDR2 is FYNNEI in the germline V gene. As DNA, the CDR3 is TGTGCCAGCAGTGATGCAGGCTACGAGCAGTACTTC. Amino acids: CASSDAGYEQYF.

The CDR3, as DNA: TGCGCCAGCAGCTTGGTCCAACCCGGGACTAGCGGGAGAGTGGTAGATACGCAGTATTTT. The encoded protein is CASSLVQPGTSGRVVDTQYF. The chain joins TRBV5-1 to TRBJ2-3, with 14 bases lining up with TRBD2. This CDR3 has 20 residues. The junction had 14 bases not matched to a gene; V was cut back by 0 bases and J by 5 bases. CDR1 and CDR2 (germline): SGHRS, YFSETQ.

This chain uses TRBV13 with TRBJ2-5; D possibly corresponds to TRBD2 (5 bases). The CDR3 runs 14 residues. V lost 4 bases and J lost 5, with 14 bases in between. Germline CDR1 reads PRHDT; CDR2 reads FYEKMQ (reference sequence). The CDR3: CASSSSTSVETQYF. The CDR3 DNA sequence: TGTGCCAGCAGCTCCTCAACTAGTGTCGAGACCCAGTACTTC.

This chain connects TRBV10-2 to TRBJ2-2; 11 nucleotides match TRBD2. Trimming at V came to 5 bases and at J to 5 bases, leaving 7 bases not matched to a gene. CDR3 length equals 16 residues. CDR1 and CDR2 from the germline V gene are WSHSY and SAAADI. The DNA of the CDR3 is TGCGCCAGCAGTCCAACTAGCGGGAGTGGGACCGGGGAGCTGTTTTTT. Protein: CASSPTSGSGTGELFF.

The V gene is TRBV2, the J gene TRBJ2-7; TRBD1 aligns across 7 bases. After removal of 4 bases from V and 2 bases from J, the junction contained 11 bases not matched to a gene. CDR3 length: 16 amino acids. Germline loops: CDR1 SNHLY, CDR2 FYNNEI. The CDR3, as DNA: TGTGCCAGCAGTGCCAGGGGGTCACAAATACCCTACGAGCAGTACTTC. Translation gives CASSARGSQIPYEQYF.

The rearrangement joins TRBV5-1 to TRBJ2-1; 12 positions agree with TRBD2. In germline, CDR1 is SGHRS, CDR2 YFSETQ. The V segment lost 1 base and the J segment 0 bases; nucleotides outside the gene matches: 8. This CDR3 comprises 19 residues. Here the CDR3 reads CASSLFASGRGGSYNEQFF. Here the CDR3 DNA reads TGCGCCAGCAGCTTGTTCGCTAGCGGGAGGGGAGGCTCCTACAATGAGCAGTTCTTC.

V and J are TRBV9 and TRBJ2-7; 7 bases align to TRBD2. The germline V gene encodes CDR1 SGDLS and CDR2 YYNGEE. V shed 2 bases, J shed 3 bases, and the junction held 11 bases outside the gene matches. CDR3 length: 16 amino acids. The CDR3 coding sequence is TGTGCCAGCAGCGTTGGGCCCCGGGAGGTTAGCTACGAGCAGTACTTC. Its translation: CASSVGPREVSYEQYF.

The V gene is TRBV27, the J gene TRBJ2-1; D remains ambiguous. The ends were cut back, 7 bases at V and 7 bases at J, with 17 bases in the middle. The CDR3 runs to 14 residues. CDR1 is MNHEY, CDR2 SMNVEV, per germline (reference sequence). The CDR3 protein is CASTSTRRPNEQFF. The CDR3 region has the DNA TGTGCCAGCACCTCGACTCGTCGGCCTAATGAGCAGTTCTTC.